This T cell receptor (beta chain) was captured by sequencing in a study of blood T cells in healthy people across ages (dated by TCRdb to the mid-2010s). About the full investigation: Template switching captured roughly one uniquely barcoded TCR beta cDNA molecule per two T cells in model experiments. The study measured age-related changes in TCR beta repertoire diversity using deep sequencing normalized with unique cDNA molecular identifiers. Donors of different ages were randomly distributed across sequencing lanes to avoid experimental bias. The donors were split into four age groups: young (average 16 years), middle-aged (about 40), aged (roughly 65) and long-lived (approximately 89). For two donors (one aged 18 to 29 and one aged 80 or older), the study analyzed two additional independent replicas of 1 million unique cDNA reads from the same blood draw.

Library preparation was by 5' RACE. Sequencer: Illumina HiSeq 2500. A second PCR of roughly 7 to 12 cycles was run with a J-beta primer mix and a sample-barcoded 5' primer. A template-switch 5' adaptor carrying 12 random nucleotides introduced a unique molecular identifier onto each TCR beta cDNA molecule. Each sample yielded at least 3 million CDR3-containing paired-end reads. All of the RNA was converted into first-strand cDNA using the Mint cDNA synthesis kit, with a TRBC-specific oligonucleotide serving as the primer. Following uracil-DNA glycosylase treatment, all cDNA underwent a first 18-cycle PCR with the universal primers M1SS and BC2_uni_R. Per the original workflow: For normalization, 1 million high-quality reads were randomly selected from each sample, with every read carrying a distinct molecular identifier. Instead of being binned into consensus sequences, reads with shared molecular identifiers were discarded. CDR3 identification, clonotype clustering and error correction used MiTCR with a Q25 quality threshold and the strictest error-elimination algorithm. Lower-bound total TCR beta diversity was estimated with a nonparametric unseen species model using Euler transformation. TCRdb reanalyzed the raw reads on its own, using fastp at Q25 for trimming and MiXCR for clone calling, and kept in-frame beta chains. CDR3 protein duplicates are merged, each entry listing the most common genes and DNA. The V and J calls here are based on TCRdb, not the publication. In all, the sample holds about 640,000 distinct CDR3 sequences, and roughly 53% of those were seen once. The ten most abundant clones make up over 35% of the sample.

Systemically healthy Caucasian individuals from Russia, 39 in total and aged about 6 to 95 years, were included as donors. About 10 milliliters of peripheral blood were drawn from each donor into EDTA-treated Vacutainer tubes. Ficoll-Paque density-gradient centrifugation was used to isolate PBMCs, with at least 7 million per sample. Trizol reagent was used to extract total RNA from PBMCs, with at least 6 micrograms per sample. For every donor, an aliquot of PBMCs went through flow cytometry to measure the percentages of naive CD45RAhigh/CD27high T cells. CDR1 and CDR2, looked up from the germline V gene (reference sequence), are DFQATT and SNEGSKA. V lost 0 bases and J lost 3 bases; the stretch between them is 12 bases long. Reading from cysteine to phenylalanine, the CDR3 counts 14 amino acids. Only the CDR3 part of the read is kept: 42 bases, read in frame from the first base. The paper as a whole reports these results and caveats: Since profiling was done on bulk unsorted PBMCs, naive and antigen-experienced compartments could not be conclusively compared. Observed TCR beta diversity per million T cells fell roughly linearly with age, and a significant reduction was already apparent by age roughly 40. Observed TCR beta diversity correlated strongly with the percentage of naive T cells measured by flow cytometry. Estimates of total diversity from one million sequenced T cells were regarded as lower bounds and underestimates. The long-lived group showed more naive CD4+ T cells, fewer expanded clones and increased TCR diversity than the aged group, suggesting age selection. The CMV infection status of donors was not known, potentially confounding age-related changes in expanded clonotypes.

The table lists this clonotype with a few counts. Its binding antigen is unknown. The sample holds no much larger clone one base away, and base qualities are not on file. The source is a man aged 55 to 70 in good health. The sequencing input was blood. The rearrangement combines TRBV20-1 with TRBJ2-7; the D gene identity is not certain. The CDR3 has the sequence CSARDIGLDYEQYF. The DNA sequence follows: TGCAGTGCTAGAGATATTGGGCTAGACTACGAGCAGTACTTC.